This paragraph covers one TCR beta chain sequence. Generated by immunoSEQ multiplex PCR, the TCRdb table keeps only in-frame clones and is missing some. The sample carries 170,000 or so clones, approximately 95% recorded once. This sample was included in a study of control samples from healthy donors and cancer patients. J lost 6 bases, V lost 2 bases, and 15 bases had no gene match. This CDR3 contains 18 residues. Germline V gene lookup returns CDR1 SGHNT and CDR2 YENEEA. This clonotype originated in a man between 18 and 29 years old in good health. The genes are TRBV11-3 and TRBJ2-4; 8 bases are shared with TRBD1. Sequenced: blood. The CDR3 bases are TGTGCCAGCAGCTTAAGTAGGGACAGGACGTCCCGGGGAAACATTCAGTACTTC. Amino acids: CASSLSRDRTSRGNIQYF.